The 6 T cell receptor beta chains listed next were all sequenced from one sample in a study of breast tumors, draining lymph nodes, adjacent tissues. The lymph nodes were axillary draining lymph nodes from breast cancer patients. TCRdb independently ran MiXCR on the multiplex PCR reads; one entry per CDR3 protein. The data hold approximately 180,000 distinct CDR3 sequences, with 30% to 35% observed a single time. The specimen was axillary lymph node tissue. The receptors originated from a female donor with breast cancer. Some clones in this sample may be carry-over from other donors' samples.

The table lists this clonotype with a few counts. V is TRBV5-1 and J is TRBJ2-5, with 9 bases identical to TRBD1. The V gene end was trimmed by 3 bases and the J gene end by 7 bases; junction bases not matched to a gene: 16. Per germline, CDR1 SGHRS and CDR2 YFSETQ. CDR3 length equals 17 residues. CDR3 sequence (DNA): TGCGCCAGCAGCTCATTTCGACCGGGACAGGGCCCTCGGACCCAGTACTTC. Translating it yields CASSSFRPGQGPRTQYF.

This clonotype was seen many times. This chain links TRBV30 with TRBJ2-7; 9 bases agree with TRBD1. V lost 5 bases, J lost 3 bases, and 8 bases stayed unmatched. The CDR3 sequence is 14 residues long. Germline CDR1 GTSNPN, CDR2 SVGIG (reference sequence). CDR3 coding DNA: TGTGCCTGGGAACCGGGACAGGGAGACTACGAGCAGTACTTC. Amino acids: CAWEPGQGDYEQYF.

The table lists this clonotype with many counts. The CDR3 DNA reads as TGCAGCGTTGAACGGCTAGGTCTGGCAGATACGCAGTATTTT. Translated: CSVERLGLADTQYF. The chain recombines TRBV29-1 with TRBJ2-3; D remains unclear. This CDR3 spans 14 amino acids. Germline V gene data show CDR1 as SQVTM and CDR2 as ANQGSEA. V dropped 2 bases and J dropped 4 bases, with 13 bases sitting between them.

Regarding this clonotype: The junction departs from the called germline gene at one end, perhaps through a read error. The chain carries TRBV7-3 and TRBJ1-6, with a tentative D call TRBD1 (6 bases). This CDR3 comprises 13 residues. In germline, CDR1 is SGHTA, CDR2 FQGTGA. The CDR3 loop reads CSSSPNRVSPLHF. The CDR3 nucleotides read TGTTCCAGCAGTCCGAACAGGGTTTCACCCCTCCACTTT. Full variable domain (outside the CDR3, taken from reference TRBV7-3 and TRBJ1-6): GAGVSQTPSNKVTEKGKYVELRCDPISGHTALYWYRQSLGQGPEFLIYFQGTGAADDSGLPNDRFFAVRPEGSVSTLKIQRTERGDSAVYLCSSSPNRVSPLHFGNGTRLTVT.

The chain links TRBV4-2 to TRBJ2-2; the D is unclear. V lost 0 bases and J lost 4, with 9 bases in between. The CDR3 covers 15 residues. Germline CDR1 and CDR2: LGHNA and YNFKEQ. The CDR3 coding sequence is TGTGCCAGCAGCCAAGAATACATCCTCACCGGGGAGCTGTTTTTT. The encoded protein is CASSQEYILTGELFF.

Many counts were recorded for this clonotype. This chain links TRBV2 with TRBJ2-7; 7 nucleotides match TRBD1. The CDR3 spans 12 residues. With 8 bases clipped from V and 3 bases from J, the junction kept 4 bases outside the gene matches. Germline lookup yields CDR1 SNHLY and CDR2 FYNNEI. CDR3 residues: CASRTGSYEQYF. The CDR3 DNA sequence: TGTGCCAGCCGGACAGGAAGCTACGAGCAGTACTTC.